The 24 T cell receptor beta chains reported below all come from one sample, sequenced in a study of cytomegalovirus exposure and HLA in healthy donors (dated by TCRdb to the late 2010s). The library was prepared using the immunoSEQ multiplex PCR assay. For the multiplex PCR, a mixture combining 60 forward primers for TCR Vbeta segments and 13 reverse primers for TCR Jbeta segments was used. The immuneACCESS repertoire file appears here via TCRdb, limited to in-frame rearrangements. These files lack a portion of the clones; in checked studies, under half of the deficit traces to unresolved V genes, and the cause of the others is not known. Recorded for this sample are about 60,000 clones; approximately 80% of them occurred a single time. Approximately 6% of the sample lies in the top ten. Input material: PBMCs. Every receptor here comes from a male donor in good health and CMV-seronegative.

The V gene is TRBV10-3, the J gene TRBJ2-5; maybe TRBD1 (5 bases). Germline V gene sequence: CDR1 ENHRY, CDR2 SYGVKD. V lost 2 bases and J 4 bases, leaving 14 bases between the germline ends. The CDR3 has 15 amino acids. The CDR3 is CAISEPGKGGETQYF. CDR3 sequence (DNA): TGTGCCATCAGTGAGCCAGGGAAGGGCGGAGAGACCCAGTACTTC.

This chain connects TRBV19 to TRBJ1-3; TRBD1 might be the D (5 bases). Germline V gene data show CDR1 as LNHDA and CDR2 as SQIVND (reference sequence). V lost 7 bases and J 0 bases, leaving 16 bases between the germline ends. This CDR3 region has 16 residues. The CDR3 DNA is TGTGCCAGTACCCAGGGAAGCCGATTCTCTGGAAACACCATATATTTT. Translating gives CASTQGSRFSGNTIYF. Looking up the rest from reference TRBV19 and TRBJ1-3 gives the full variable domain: DGGITQSPKYLFRKEGQNVTLSCEQNLNHDAMYWYRQDPGQGLRLIYYSQIVNDFQKGDIAEGYSVSREKKESFPLTVTSAQKNPTAFYLCASTQGSRFSGNTIYFGEGSWLTVV.

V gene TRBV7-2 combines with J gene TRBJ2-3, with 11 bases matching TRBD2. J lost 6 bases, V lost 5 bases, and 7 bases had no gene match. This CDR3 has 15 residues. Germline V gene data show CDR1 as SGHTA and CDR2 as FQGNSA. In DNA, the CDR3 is TGTGCCAGCAGCCCCCGGGTAGCGGGGGGGGATACGCAGTATTTT. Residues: CASSPRVAGGDTQYF.

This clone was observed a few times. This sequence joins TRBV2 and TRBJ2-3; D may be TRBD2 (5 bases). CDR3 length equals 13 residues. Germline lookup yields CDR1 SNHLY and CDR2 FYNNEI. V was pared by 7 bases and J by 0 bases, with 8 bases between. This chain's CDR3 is CASTGMSTDTQYF. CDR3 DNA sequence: TGTGCCAGCACGGGGATGAGCACAGATACGCAGTATTTT.

In DNA, the CDR3 is TGTGCCAGCCGATTAATTTTGGGGCCTCGAAAGACTGAAGCTTTCTTT. Amino acid sequence: CASRLILGPRKTEAFF. The rearrangement links TRBV7-2 to TRBJ1-1; D is possibly TRBD1 (5 bases). Between the trimmed V and J ends, which lost 8 bases and 5 bases, there was a span of 24 bases. The CDR3 is 16 residues long. The germline V gene encodes CDR1 SGHTA and CDR2 FQGNSA. The whole variable domain, remainder taken from reference TRBV7-2 and TRBJ1-1, is GAGVSQSPSNKVTEKGKDVELRCDPISGHTALYWYRQSLGQGLEFLIYFQGNSAPDKSGLPSDRFSAERTGGSVSTLTIQRTQQEDSAVYLCASRLILGPRKTEAFFGQGTRLTVV.

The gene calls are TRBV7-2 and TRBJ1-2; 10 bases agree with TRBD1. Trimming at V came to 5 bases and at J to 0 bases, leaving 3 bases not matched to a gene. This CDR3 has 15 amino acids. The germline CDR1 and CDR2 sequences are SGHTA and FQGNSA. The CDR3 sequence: CASSQGTGANYGYTF. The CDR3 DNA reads TGTGCCAGCAGCCAAGGGACAGGGGCTAACTATGGCTACACCTTC.

The CDR3 coding sequence is TGTGCCAGCAGTGAACTAGCGGGGGAGACCCAGTACTTC. This gives the protein CASSELAGETQYF. The chain recombines TRBV6-4 with TRBJ2-5; 10 positions match TRBD2. Germline loops: CDR1 MRHNA, CDR2 SNTAGT. The ends lost 3 bases at V and 5 bases at J; junction bases unmatched: 0. CDR3 length: 13 residues.

The CDR3 DNA reads TGTGCCAGCAGCCAATCCTACCCCGGGGAGGGGAGCGAGCAGTACTTC. Translated: CASSQSYPGEGSEQYF. This chain joins TRBV4-2 and TRBJ2-7; 7 bases fit TRBD2. The CDR3 contains 16 residues. After removal of 2 bases from V and 6 bases from J, the junction contained 13 bases not matched to a gene. The V gene's germline CDR1 is LGHNA and CDR2 YNFKEQ.

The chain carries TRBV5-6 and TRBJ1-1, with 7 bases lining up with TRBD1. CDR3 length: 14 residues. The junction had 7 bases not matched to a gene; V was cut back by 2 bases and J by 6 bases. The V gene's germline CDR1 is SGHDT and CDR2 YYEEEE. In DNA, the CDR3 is TGTGCCAGCAGCTTCGGCAGGGGGACGGCTGAAGCTTTCTTT. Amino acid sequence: CASSFGRGTAEAFF.

The CDR3 nucleotides read TGTGCCAGTAGTATGAGAGGGGGGGAAACAGATACGCAGTATTTT. It translates to CASSMRGGETDTQYF. The rearrangement joins TRBV19 to TRBJ2-3; D is perhaps TRBD2 (7 bases). Trimming removed 3 bases at V and 3 bases at J, with 13 bases between. Germline lookup yields CDR1 LNHDA and CDR2 SQIVND (reference sequence). This CDR3 region has 15 residues.

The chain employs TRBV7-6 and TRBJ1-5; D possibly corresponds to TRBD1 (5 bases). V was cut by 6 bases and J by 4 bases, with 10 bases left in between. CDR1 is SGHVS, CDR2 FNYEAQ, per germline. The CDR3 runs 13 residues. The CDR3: CASSRQPNQPQHF. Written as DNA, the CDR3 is TGTGCCAGCAGTAGACAGCCTAATCAGCCCCAGCATTTT.

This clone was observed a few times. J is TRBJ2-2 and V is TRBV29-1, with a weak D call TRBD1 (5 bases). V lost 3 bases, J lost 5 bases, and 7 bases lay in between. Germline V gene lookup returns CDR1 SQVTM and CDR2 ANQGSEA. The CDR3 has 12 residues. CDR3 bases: TGCAGCGTTGACAGGGCGACCGGGGAGCTGTTTTTT. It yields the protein CSVDRATGELFF.

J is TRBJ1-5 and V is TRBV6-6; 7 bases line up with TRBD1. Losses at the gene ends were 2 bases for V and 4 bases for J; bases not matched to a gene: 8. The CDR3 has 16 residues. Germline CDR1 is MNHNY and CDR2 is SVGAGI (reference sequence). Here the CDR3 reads CASSYPGTAKNQPQHF. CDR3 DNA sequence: TGTGCCAGCAGTTACCCCGGGACAGCTAAGAATCAGCCCCAGCATTTT.

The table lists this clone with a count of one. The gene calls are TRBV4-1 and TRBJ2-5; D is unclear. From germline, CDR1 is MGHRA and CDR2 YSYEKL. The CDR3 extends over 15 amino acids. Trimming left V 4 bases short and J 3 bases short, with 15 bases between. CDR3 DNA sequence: TGCGCCAGCAGCCGCCAGATTGTTTCCGAAGAGACCCAGTACTTC. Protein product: CASSRQIVSEETQYF.

The CDR3 DNA is TGTGCCAGCAGCAAAAACCTAGCGGGGGGCGACTACGAGCAGTACTTC. Amino acid sequence: CASSKNLAGGDYEQYF. The chain uses TRBV5-4 and TRBJ2-7; 11 bases align to TRBD2. Per the germline V gene, CDR1 is SGHNT and CDR2 is YYREEE (reference sequence). This CDR3 is built from 16 residues. After removal of 4 bases from V and 3 bases from J, the junction contained 9 bases not matched to a gene.

The CDR3 DNA follows: TGTGCCAGCAGCTTACGGGCGGGGCAGTCCTACGAGCAGTACTTC. Translated: CASSLRAGQSYEQYF. The chain employs TRBV7-3 and TRBJ2-7, with a weak D call TRBD2 (6 bases). V gave up 2 bases and J gave up 1 base, with 12 bases separating them. The CDR3 is made up of 15 amino acids. Germline V CDR1 and CDR2: SGHTA, FQGTGA. The full variable domain, rest sourced from reference TRBV7-3 and TRBJ2-7, is GAGVSQTPSNKVTEKGKYVELRCDPISGHTALYWYRQSLGQGPEFLIYFQGTGAADDSGLPNDRFFAVRPEGSVSTLKIQRTERGDSAVYLCASSLRAGQSYEQYFGPGTRLTVT.

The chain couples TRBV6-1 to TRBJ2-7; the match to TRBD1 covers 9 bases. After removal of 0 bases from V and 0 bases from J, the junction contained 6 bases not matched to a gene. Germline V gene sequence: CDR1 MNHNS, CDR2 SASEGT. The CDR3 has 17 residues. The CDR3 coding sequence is TGTGCCAGCAGTGAAGCCCGGACAGGGGAAGGCTCCTACGAGCAGTACTTC. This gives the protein CASSEARTGEGSYEQYF.

CDR3 amino acids: CASSKDSGGATKNIQYF. CDR3 in DNA: TGTGCCAGCAGCAAAGACAGCGGGGGGGCGACCAAAAACATTCAGTACTTC. The V call is TRBV21-1, the J call TRBJ2-4; the D call in the table, TRBD2, was not verified against the DNA. TRBV21-1 is a known pseudogene. The CDR3 extends over 17 amino acids.

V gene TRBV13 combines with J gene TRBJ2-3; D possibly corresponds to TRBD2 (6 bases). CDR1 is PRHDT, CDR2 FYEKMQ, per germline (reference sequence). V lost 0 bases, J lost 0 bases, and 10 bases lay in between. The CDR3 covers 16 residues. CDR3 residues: CASSLGYGTSTDTQYF. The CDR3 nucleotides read TGTGCCAGCAGCTTAGGCTATGGGACTAGCACAGATACGCAGTATTTT. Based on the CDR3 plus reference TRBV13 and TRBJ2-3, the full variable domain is AAGVIQSPRHLIKEKRETATLKCYPIPRHDTVYWYQQGPGQDPQFLISFYEKMQSDKGSIPDRFSAQQFSDYHSELNMSSLELGDSALYFCASSLGYGTSTDTQYFGPGTRLTVL.

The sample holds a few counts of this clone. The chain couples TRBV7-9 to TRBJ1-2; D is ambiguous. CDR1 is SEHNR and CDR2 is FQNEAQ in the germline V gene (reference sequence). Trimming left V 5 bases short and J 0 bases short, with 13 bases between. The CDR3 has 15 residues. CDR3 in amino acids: CASSQSQRTNYGYTF. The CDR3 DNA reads TGTGCCAGCAGCCAGTCACAGAGAACTAACTATGGCTACACCTTC.

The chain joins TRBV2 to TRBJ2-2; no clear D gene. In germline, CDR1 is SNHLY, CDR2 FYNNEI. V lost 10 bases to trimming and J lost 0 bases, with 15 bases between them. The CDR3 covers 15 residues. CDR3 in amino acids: CATKPSLSNTGELFF. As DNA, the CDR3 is TGTGCCACCAAACCGAGTCTTTCGAACACCGGGGAGCTGTTTTTT.

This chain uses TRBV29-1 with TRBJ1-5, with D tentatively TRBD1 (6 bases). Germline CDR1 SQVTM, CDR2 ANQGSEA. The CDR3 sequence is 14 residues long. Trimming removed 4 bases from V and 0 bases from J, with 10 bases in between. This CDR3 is CSVGGQLSNQPQHF. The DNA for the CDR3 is TGCAGCGTTGGAGGACAGCTTAGCAATCAGCCCCAGCATTTT. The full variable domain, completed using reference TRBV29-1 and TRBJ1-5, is SAVISQKPSRDICQRGTSLTIQCQVDSQVTMMFWYRQQPGQSLTLIATANQGSEATYESGFVIDKFPISRPNLTFSTLTVSNMSPEDSSIYLCSVGGQLSNQPQHFGDGTRLSIL.

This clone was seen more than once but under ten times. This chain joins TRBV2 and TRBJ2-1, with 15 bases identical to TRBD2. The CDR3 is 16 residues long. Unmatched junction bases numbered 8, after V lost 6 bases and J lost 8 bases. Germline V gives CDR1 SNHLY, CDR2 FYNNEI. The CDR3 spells CASRAGLAGGQDEQFF. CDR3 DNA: TGTGCCAGCAGGGCCGGACTAGCGGGGGGGCAAGATGAGCAGTTCTTC.

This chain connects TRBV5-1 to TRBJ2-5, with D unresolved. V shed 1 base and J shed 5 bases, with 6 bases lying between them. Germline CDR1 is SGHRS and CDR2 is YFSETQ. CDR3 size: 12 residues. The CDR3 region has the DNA TGCGCCAGCAGCTTGAGGCGGGAGACCCAGTACTTC. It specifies CASSLRRETQYF.